This T cell receptor (beta chain) came from a study of monozygotic twins with inflammatory bowel disease. Study-level findings and limits: IBD patients exhibited fewer clonotypes shared with other individuals than healthy twins, particularly with disease activity. Repertoires of patients may have been made more variable by differing immunosuppressive treatments.

In regard to this clonotype: Its antigen is not identified.

TCRdb re-called the 5' RACE reads, yielding one record per CDR3 amino acid sequence without DNA. The sample includes some 330,000 distinct CDR3 sequences. Specimen: blood. The clonotype was recovered from a human donor with ulcerative colitis or Crohn's disease, or a healthy co-twin of an affected twin (not recorded which).

CDR3 loop: CSAERTSGTTDTQYF. The chain has TRBV20-1 and TRBJ2-3; the TCRdb D gene call, TRBD2, has no DNA to confirm it. Germline V lookup: CDR1 DFQATT, CDR2 SNEGSKA (reference sequence). This CDR3 comprises 15 residues.